This entry lists 24 T cell receptor beta chains sequenced from one sample in a study of T cells after yellow fever vaccination. TCRdb processed the 5' RACE reads anew with MiXCR; each CDR3 protein has one entry. The table has about 240,000 distinct CDR3 sequences, about 7% seen once; the top ten hold about 0.85%. This sample comprised CD4+ T cells sorted from PBMCs, obtained 15 days after the yellow fever booster vaccination. Receptors were obtained from a young man who received the YFV17D yellow fever vaccine.

This clonotype has a count of ten or more. This chain uses TRBV29-1 with TRBJ2-7; D assignment may be TRBD1 or TRBD2 (6 bases each). This CDR3 has 13 residues. The V end was cut by 4 bases, the J end by 3 bases, with 13 bases between. In germline, CDR1 is SQVTM, CDR2 ANQGSEA. CDR3 nucleotide sequence: TGCAGCGTTGTAACAGGGCGGGACTACGAGCAGTACTTC. Its protein is CSVVTGRDYEQYF.

The chain recombines TRBV4-3 with TRBJ2-7; 8 nucleotides agree with TRBD1. The CDR3 is 16 amino acids. Germline values: CDR1 LGHNA, CDR2 YSLEER. J lost 7 bases, V lost 0 bases, and 11 bases had no gene match. DNA for the CDR3: TGCGCCAGCAGCCAAGAAGGGGCAGGGGGCCGTCGGGAGCAGTACTTC. Its protein product is CASSQEGAGGRREQYF.

This clonotype was seen more than once but under ten times. The rearrangement links TRBV5-5 to TRBJ2-5, with D possibly matching TRBD2 (5 bases). CDR1 and CDR2 (germline): SGHKS, YYEKEE (reference sequence). V lost 1 base, J lost 7 bases, and 17 bases lay in between. The CDR3 length is 15 residues. The CDR3 loop reads CASSLSSGDSGTQYF. The CDR3 DNA reads as TGTGCCAGCAGCTTGTCAAGCGGCGATAGTGGGACCCAGTACTTC.

There are many counts of this clonotype. The J gene is TRBJ2-5, the V gene TRBV6-1, with 7 positions matching TRBD1. Germline values: CDR1 MNHNS, CDR2 SASEGT. J lost 2 bases, V lost 7 bases, and 13 bases had no gene match. This CDR3 is 16 amino acids long. The CDR3: CASKWNHRTGQETQYF. In nucleotides, the CDR3 is TGTGCCAGCAAGTGGAACCATCGGACAGGACAAGAGACCCAGTACTTC.

The chain is built from TRBV28 and TRBJ2-7; 13 bases line up with TRBD2. This CDR3 contains 15 residues. V lost 6 bases and J lost 7; bases outside the gene matches: 9. Germline V gives CDR1 MDHEN, CDR2 SYDVKM. CDR3 nucleotides: TGTGCCAGCAGCTTAACTAGCGGGAGGGCTGGGGAGCAGTACTTC. It specifies CASSLTSGRAGEQYF. Based on the CDR3 plus reference TRBV28 and TRBJ2-7, the full variable domain is DVKVTQSSRYLVKRTGEKVFLECVQDMDHENMFWYRQDPGLGLRLIYFSYDVKMKEKGDIPEGYSVSREKKERFSLILESASTNQTSMYLCASSLTSGRAGEQYFGPGTRLTVT.

The V call is TRBV7-2, the J call TRBJ2-2; TRBD1 matches 8 bases. V dropped 5 bases and J dropped 6; count of bases not matched to a gene: 5. Germline V gene sequence: CDR1 SGHTA, CDR2 FQGNSA. CDR3 size: 14 residues. CDR3 loop: CASSQDRAAGELFF. CDR3 nucleotides: TGTGCCAGCAGCCAGGACAGGGCGGCCGGGGAGCTGTTTTTT.

This clonotype appeared a few times. The chain couples TRBV23-1 to TRBJ2-7, with a weak D call TRBD1 (5 bases). TRBV23-1 is an ORF for which the function is uncertain. The germline V and J ends were trimmed by 4 bases and 0 bases, with 13 bases remaining between them. CDR3 length equals 15 residues. The CDR3 protein is CASSPEGADSYEQYF. The CDR3 DNA reads TGCGCCAGCAGTCCGGAAGGGGCTGACTCCTACGAGCAGTACTTC.

The CDR3 protein is CASSPGQIETDTQYF. The CDR3 DNA is TGTGCCAGCAGCCCCGGCCAGATCGAGACAGATACGCAGTATTTT. The gene calls are TRBV5-4 and TRBJ2-3; D is unresolved. This CDR3 has 15 residues. Germline CDR1 SGHNT, CDR2 YYREEE (reference sequence). V lost 4 bases, J lost 3 bases, and 15 bases lay in between.

The sample holds a few counts of this clonotype. V and J are TRBV12-3 or TRBV12-4 and TRBJ2-2, with 9 bases that match TRBD2. The CDR3 totals 16 residues. The V segment lost 6 bases and the J segment 5 bases; nucleotides outside the gene matches: 10. The CDR3 DNA reads TGTGCCAGCAGCTGGCGACTAGCGGCTGAGACCGGGGAGCTGTTTTTT. This gives the protein CASSWRLAAETGELFF.

The chain carries TRBV20-1 and TRBJ2-1; D unresolved. Trimming stripped 1 base from V and 3 bases from J, with 13 bases between. The CDR3 loop spans 15 amino acids. The germline V gene encodes CDR1 DFQATT and CDR2 SNEGSKA (reference sequence). In DNA form, the CDR3 reads TGCAGTGCTAGAGGGTCCCGTTCTTTCTACAATGAGCAGTTCTTC. Protein product: CSARGSRSFYNEQFF.

This clonotype appeared a few times. The chain employs TRBV27 and TRBJ1-1; D is ambiguous. The ends were cut back, 3 bases at V and 4 bases at J, with 15 bases in the middle. This CDR3 spans 15 amino acids. Looked up from germline, CDR1 is MNHEY and CDR2 is SMNVEV (reference sequence). The CDR3 loop reads CASSFLRLRGTEAFF. The CDR3 DNA sequence: TGTGCCAGCAGTTTCCTCCGCCTACGTGGCACTGAAGCTTTCTTT.

This clonotype was observed many times. V is TRBV20-1 and J is TRBJ1-1, with TRBD1 matching over 10 bases. The germline V gene encodes CDR1 DFQATT and CDR2 SNEGSKA (reference sequence). V dropped 6 bases and J dropped 13; count of bases not matched to a gene: 14. The CDR3 sequence is 13 residues long. Written as DNA, the CDR3 is TGCAGTGCCGAGAAAGAGACCGGGACAGGGGTTTTCTTT. It encodes CSAEKETGTGVFF.

The V and J genes are TRBV11-2 and TRBJ2-2; 10 positions agree with TRBD1. Germline lookup yields CDR1 SGHAT and CDR2 FQNNGV. The CDR3 runs to 15 residues. Trimming at V came to 6 bases and at J to 4 bases, leaving 5 bases not matched to a gene. CDR3 bases: TGTGCCAGCAGAGCCGGGACAGGGGTCACCGGGGAGCTGTTTTTT. Protein product: CASRAGTGVTGELFF.

The chain uses TRBV20-1 and TRBJ2-2; D possibly matches TRBD1 or TRBD2 (5 bases each). The CDR3 length is 12 residues. Germline CDR1 reads DFQATT; CDR2 reads SNEGSKA (reference sequence). The CDR3 sequence is CSAASGPGELFF. CDR3 DNA sequence: TGCAGCGCAGCCTCGGGACCCGGGGAGCTGTTTTTT.

A few counts support this clonotype. The gene calls are TRBV4-3 and TRBJ1-6; 8 nucleotides match TRBD1. The CDR3 sequence is 14 residues long. The germline V gene encodes CDR1 LGHNA and CDR2 YSLEER. J was trimmed by 7 bases and V by 4 bases; bases with no gene match: 3. CDR3 coding DNA: TGCGCCAGCAGCCTGACAGGGGAGAATTCACCCCTCCACTTT. This encodes CASSLTGENSPLHF.

This clonotype was detected many times. The CDR3 nucleotides are TGTGCCAGCAGACTCCTAGGGGCAGATACGCAGTATTTT. Encoded protein: CASRLLGADTQYF. V and J are TRBV12-3 or TRBV12-4 and TRBJ2-3; a possible D gene is TRBD1 (5 bases). Trimming removed 6 bases at V and 4 bases at J, with 11 bases between. There are 13 residues in the CDR3.

This clonotype was detected many times. This chain uses TRBV29-1 with TRBJ2-1, with 11 bases identical to TRBD2. Per germline, CDR1 SQVTM and CDR2 ANQGSEA. This CDR3 is built from 16 residues. The V segment lost 6 bases and the J segment 6 bases; nucleotides outside the gene matches: 13. CDR3 in amino acids: CSVPWLAGGPSNEQFF. CDR3 bases: TGCAGCGTCCCCTGGTTAGCGGGAGGGCCAAGCAATGAGCAGTTCTTC.

The chain couples TRBV5-6 to TRBJ1-5; D is unresolved. Trimming cost V 1 base and J 5 bases, with 4 bases left between them. This CDR3 has 12 amino acids. Per germline, CDR1 SGHDT and CDR2 YYEEEE. The CDR3 here is CASSLLDQPQHF. In nucleotides, the CDR3 is TGTGCCAGCAGCTTGCTTGATCAGCCCCAGCATTTT.

This clonotype was detected a few times. The V and J genes are TRBV25-1 and TRBJ2-7; no clear D. This CDR3 is 13 amino acids long. Trimming pared 2 bases from V and 0 bases from J, leaving 5 bases between. CDR1 and CDR2 (germline): MGHDK, SYGVNS. CDR3 coding DNA: TGTGCCAGCAGTGAAACATACTCCTACGAGCAGTACTTC. Translating gives CASSETYSYEQYF.

This clonotype was seen many times. The chain links TRBV3-1 to TRBJ1-1; D not certain. Germline CDR1 is LGHDT and CDR2 is YNNKEL (reference sequence). The CDR3 is 14 amino acids. V lost 0 bases and J lost 11, with 16 bases in between. This CDR3 reads CASSQEASGPGAFF. The CDR3 DNA reads as TGTGCCAGCAGCCAAGAGGCCTCGGGTCCTGGGGCTTTCTTT.

This sequence joins TRBV7-8 and TRBJ2-1, with D perhaps matching TRBD2 (5 bases). With 6 bases removed from V and 6 bases from J, the gap between germline ends came to 30 bases. Per the germline V gene, CDR1 is SGHVS and CDR2 is FQNEAQ. The CDR3 runs 19 residues. The CDR3, as DNA: TGTGCCAGCAGTTTCGTACCGGGGTCGACGGCACGGCTAACCAATGAGCAGTTCTTC. Translating it yields CASSFVPGSTARLTNEQFF. The variable domain in full, completed from reference TRBV7-8 and TRBJ2-1, reads GAGVSQSPRYKVAKRGQDVALRCDPISGHVSLFWYQQALGQGPEFLTYFQNEAQLDKSGLPSDRFFAERPEGSVSTLKIQRTQQEDSAVYLCASSFVPGSTARLTNEQFFGPGTRLTVL.

In its sample, this clonotype was seen many times. The chain uses TRBV18 and TRBJ2-1; 14 bases agree with TRBD2. Germline loops: CDR1 KGHSH, CDR2 LQKENI. The V segment lost 6 bases and the J segment 1 base; nucleotides outside the gene matches: 5. There are 17 residues in the CDR3. CDR3 in amino acids: CASSGTSGSVSYNEQFF. The CDR3 region has the DNA TGTGCCAGCTCGGGGACTAGCGGGAGCGTTTCCTACAATGAGCAGTTCTTC.

The rearrangement uses TRBV7-8 and TRBJ1-4, with unresolved D. The CDR3 runs 15 residues. Trimming cost V 3 bases and J 3 bases, with 11 bases left between them. The germline V gene has CDR1 SGHVS and CDR2 FQNEAQ. CDR3 nucleotides: TGTGCCAGCAGCTTTTCAAGTGGGCCTAATGAAAAACTGTTTTTT. This translates into CASSFSSGPNEKLFF. The full variable domain, with the rest looked up from reference TRBV7-8 and TRBJ1-4, is GAGVSQSPRYKVAKRGQDVALRCDPISGHVSLFWYQQALGQGPEFLTYFQNEAQLDKSGLPSDRFFAERPEGSVSTLKIQRTQQEDSAVYLCASSFSSGPNEKLFFGSGTQLSVL.

In its sample, this clonotype was seen a few times. The CDR3 protein is CASSPTRAYSNQPQHF. The CDR3 nucleotides are TGTGCCAGCTCACCCACCAGGGCATATAGCAATCAGCCCCAGCATTTT. The chain uses TRBV18 and TRBJ1-5; tentative D call: TRBD1 (5 bases). This CDR3 is 16 amino acids long. Trimming took off 3 bases at V and 0 bases at J, with 12 bases between the two ends. The germline gives CDR1 KGHSH, CDR2 LQKENI.